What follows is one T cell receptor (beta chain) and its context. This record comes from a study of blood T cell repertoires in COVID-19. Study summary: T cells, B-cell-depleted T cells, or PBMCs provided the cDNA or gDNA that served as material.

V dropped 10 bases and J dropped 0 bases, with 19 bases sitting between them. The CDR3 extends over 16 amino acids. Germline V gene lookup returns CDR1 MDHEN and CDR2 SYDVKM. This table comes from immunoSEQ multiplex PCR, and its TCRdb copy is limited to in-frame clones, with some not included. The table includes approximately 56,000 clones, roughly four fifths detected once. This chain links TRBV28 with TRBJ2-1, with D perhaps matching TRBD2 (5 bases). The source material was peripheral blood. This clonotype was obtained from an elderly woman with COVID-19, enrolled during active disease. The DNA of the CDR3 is TGTGCCACCTCCCTAGTAGCGCCCGTCTCCTACAATGAGCAGTTCTTC. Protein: CATSLVAPVSYNEQFF.